This entry features one T cell receptor (beta chain) sequence. No antigen is known for it. The germline V gene encodes CDR1 SQVTM and CDR2 ANQGSEA. Deletions cut 5 bases from V and 5 bases from J, with 12 bases between. This CDR3 is 12 amino acids long. Amplification used 60 Vbeta primers and 13 Jbeta primers. The table came from immunoSEQ multiplex PCR; TCRdb's copy has only in-frame clones and leaves some out. Found here are 150,000 to 200,000 clones, roughly 73% of them singletons; the top ten hold roughly 1.4%. These data originate in a study of cytomegalovirus exposure and HLA in healthy donors. Study in general: Earlier sequencing of about 179 million T cells yielded around 100 million unique TCR beta sequences. Study results and caveats: Judged likely to be a sequencing artifact was a cluster of highly shared sequence variants. Immune exposure information comprised only CMV serostatus. Listed as cytomegalovirus-associated were 170 or so TCR beta chains.

Input material: PBMCs. V is TRBV29-1 and J is TRBJ1-1; TRBD1 is a possible D gene (6 bases). The receptor comes from a woman in her thirties in good health and CMV-seronegative. CDR3 bases: TGCAGCGTTAGTGGGGGCGGGACTGAAGCTTTCTTT. As protein: CSVSGGGTEAFF.